This TCR beta chain was retrieved from a study of identical twins. This clonotype was recorded many times. Its antigen is not identified. The length of the CDR3 is 15 residues. Germline trimming cut 6 bases from V and 3 bases from J; bases unmatched to any gene: 7. Germline values: CDR1 DFQATT, CDR2 SNEGSKA (reference sequence). MiXCR, applied by TCRdb to the 5' RACE reads, yields one record per CDR3 protein. Altogether about 470,000 distinct CDR3 sequences are present, 20% to 25% being singletons, with the ten largest covering roughly 2.8%. Study outcomes and limitations: Insertions were reduced in abundant cord blood beta clonotypes but not in memory repertoires.

The data also belong to a second study, concerning T cells expressing NK-cell markers. That publication notes: With respect to HCMV, most of the eight sequenced donors were seropositive, and one was seronegative.

The chain is built from TRBV20-1 and TRBJ2-1; 11 nucleotides align to TRBD2. This receptor was taken from a woman younger than 35 in good health. Sequencing was carried out using CD4+ T cells sorted from blood. CDR3 amino acids: CSALLAGGYYNEQFF. In DNA form, the CDR3 reads TGCAGTGCGTTGCTAGCGGGGGGTTACTACAATGAGCAGTTCTTC.